What follows are 21 T cell receptor beta chains derived from one specimen sequenced in a study of glioma-infiltrating T cells (dated by TCRdb to 2015 to 2016). TCRdb shows the sequencer as Illumina MiSeq. TCR alpha and beta CDR3 regions were amplified with the iRepertoire nested amplicon-rescue multiplex PCR (arm-PCR) platform from RNA. Starting from the raw public reads, TCRdb applied fastp trimming at Q25, assembled clones with MiXCR and retained in-frame beta chains. CDR3 protein duplicates are merged, each entry listing the most common genes and DNA. The sample contains some 130,000 distinct CDR3 sequences, approximately 26% of them found a single time. Roughly a quarter of the sample is in the top ten clones. Sequenced sample: glioma tissue, nonneoplastic brain tissue, or PBMCs (not recorded which). These receptors came from a human donor with low-grade glioma or glioblastoma, undergoing nonglioma brain surgery, or in good health (not recorded which).

This clonotype was recorded a few times. V is TRBV18 and J is TRBJ1-5; a weak D match, TRBD1 (6 bases). CDR1 and CDR2 from the germline V gene are KGHSH and LQKENI. The CDR3 is 16 residues long. V was clipped by 4 bases and J by 2 bases, with 15 bases between them. CDR3 region: CASSLHRESGNQPQHF. The CDR3 DNA is TGTGCCAGCTCACTTCACAGGGAATCGGGCAATCAGCCCCAGCATTTT.

The chain couples TRBV12-3 or TRBV12-4 to TRBJ1-3; D call uncertain. This CDR3 comprises 13 residues. The V and J ends lost 8 bases and 2 bases respectively, with 10 bases between them. CDR3 coding DNA: TGTGCCAGCGCGTGGGCAACTGGAAACACCATATATTTT. Its protein product is CASAWATGNTIYF.

This clonotype has just a few counts. This chain links TRBV20-1 with TRBJ1-2; a possible D gene is TRBD1 (5 bases). Germline CDR1 is DFQATT and CDR2 is SNEGSKA (reference sequence). The CDR3 loop spans 15 amino acids. The V end was cut by 2 bases, the J end by 3 bases, with 16 bases between. The CDR3 spells CSARNAGRYDYGYTF. In DNA, the CDR3 is TGCAGTGCTAGAAATGCAGGGCGGTATGACTATGGCTACACCTTC.

The sample holds a few counts of this clonotype. The V gene is TRBV5-1, the J gene TRBJ2-7; TRBD1 matches 9 bases. Looked up from germline, CDR1 is SGHRS and CDR2 is YFSETQ. This CDR3 is 13 amino acids long. J lost 7 bases, V lost 4 bases, and 6 bases had no gene match. The CDR3, as DNA: TGCGCCAGCAGCCAGGGACAGGGTGAAGAGCAGTACGTC. Its translation: CASSQGQGEEQYV.

This chain links TRBV20-1 with TRBJ2-1; a possible D gene is TRBD2 (6 bases). This CDR3 has 14 amino acids. Germline V CDR1 and CDR2: DFQATT, SNEGSKA (reference sequence). Trimming cost V 6 bases and J 6 bases, with 18 bases left between them. Written as DNA, the CDR3 is TGCAGTGCCTTGGAGGGACTCCGAATCAATGAGCAGTTCTTC. It is translated as CSALEGLRINEQFF.

The chain combines TRBV20-1 with TRBJ2-2; the D gene is possibly TRBD2 (6 bases). V was trimmed by 0 bases and J by 6 bases, leaving 14 bases between them. This CDR3 region has 15 residues. Per the germline V gene, CDR1 is DFQATT and CDR2 is SNEGSKA (reference sequence). CDR3 sequence reads: CSARDHRGKAGELFF. The CDR3, as DNA: TGCAGTGCTAGAGATCACCGGGGGAAAGCCGGGGAGCTGTTTTTT.

This clonotype was observed a few times. CDR3 in amino acids: CSASSFGGANNSPLHF. The CDR3 DNA follows: TGCAGTGCTAGCTCGTTTGGGGGTGCCAATAATTCACCCCTCCACTTT. This chain joins TRBV20-1 and TRBJ1-6, with D tentatively TRBD1 (5 bases). The CDR3 totals 16 residues. Germline CDR1 DFQATT, CDR2 SNEGSKA (reference sequence). The germline V and J ends were trimmed by 3 bases and 5 bases, with 17 bases remaining between them.

This clonotype was recorded at least ten times. The J gene is TRBJ1-2, the V gene TRBV20-1; a possible D gene is TRBD1 (5 bases). Trimming cost V 6 bases and J 5 bases, with 19 bases left between them. The CDR3 has 14 residues. CDR1 and CDR2 (germline): DFQATT, SNEGSKA (reference sequence). The CDR3 DNA follows: TGCAGTGCCCACTTCGGGGGGGGACCTTATGGCTACACCTTC. Amino acid sequence: CSAHFGGGPYGYTF.

Comments on this clonotype: The junction and the germline gene differ at one end; a read error may be behind it. The V and J genes are TRBV11-2 and TRBJ2-1, with D possibly being TRBD2 (6 bases). This CDR3 has 17 residues. CDR1 is SGHAT and CDR2 is FQNNGV in the germline V gene. The chain's CDR3 is CASSLGRTSGTQTEQLF. For the CDR3, the DNA is TGTGCCAGCAGCTTAGGGCGCACTTCCGGGACTCAAACTGAGCAGCTCTTC.

This clonotype was detected ten times or more. This chain links TRBV27 with TRBJ1-1; 7 bases agree with TRBD1. V lost 6 bases, J lost 6 bases, and 7 bases stayed unmatched. The germline V gene has CDR1 MNHEY and CDR2 SMNVEV (reference sequence). CDR3 length equals 13 residues. The CDR3 reads CASRLQGGAEAFF. Here the CDR3 DNA reads TGTGCCAGCAGACTCCAAGGGGGCGCTGAAGCTTTCTTT.

The chain employs TRBV24-1 and TRBJ2-1; D call uncertain. This CDR3 spans 14 amino acids. Germline CDR1 KGHDR, CDR2 SFDVKD. The V end was cut by 4 bases, the J end by 6 bases, with 12 bases between. The CDR3 nucleotides are TGTGCCACCAGTGACCCCCAAGCGAGCAATGAGCAGTTCTTC. It is translated as CATSDPQASNEQFF.

The chain couples TRBV7-8 to TRBJ2-1, with 10 bases fitting TRBD1. CDR3 length: 16 residues. Germline assignment: CDR1 SGHVS and CDR2 FQNEAQ. Trimming at V came to 5 bases and at J to 3 bases, leaving 7 bases not matched to a gene. The CDR3 reads CASSATDRGLYNEQFF. The DNA for the CDR3 is TGTGCCAGCAGCGCGACAGACAGGGGGCTCTACAATGAGCAGTTCTTC.

This clonotype was recorded a few times. The chain has TRBV24-1 and TRBJ2-1; D not certain. V was pared by 2 bases and J by 7 bases, with 5 bases between. The CDR3 extends over 12 amino acids. Germline CDR1 reads KGHDR; CDR2 reads SFDVKD. The CDR3 DNA follows: TGTGCCACCAGTGATTGGGTAAATGAGCAGTTCTTC. It encodes CATSDWVNEQFF.

This chain links TRBV29-1 with TRBJ1-3; 7 nucleotides line up with TRBD1. The CDR3 runs 13 residues. V shed 7 bases, J shed 0 bases, and the junction held 3 bases outside the gene matches. Germline assignment: CDR1 SQVTM and CDR2 ANQGSEA. The CDR3 protein is CSAGDSSGNTIYF. The CDR3 coding sequence is TGCAGCGCAGGGGACAGCTCTGGAAACACCATATATTTT.

The J gene is TRBJ2-2, the V gene TRBV4-2, with TRBD1 identical over 9 bases. Germline assignment: CDR1 LGHNA and CDR2 YNFKEQ. J gave up 6 bases and V 4 bases, and 6 bases lay outside the gene matches. The CDR3 has 15 amino acids. The CDR3: CASSRTGTGPGELFF. CDR3 in DNA: TGTGCCAGCAGCCGAACCGGGACAGGGCCCGGGGAGCTGTTTTTT.

Comments on this clonotype: This sequence may be a read error, since a much larger clone differs from it by one base. The V call is TRBV6-2 or TRBV6-3, the J call TRBJ1-6; no definite D call. Germline assignment: CDR1 MNHEY and CDR2 SVGEGT. The CDR3 has 11 residues. The chain's CDR3 is CANSYMSPLHF. The CDR3 DNA is TGTGCCAACAGTTATATGTCACCCCTCCACTTT.

The V call is TRBV7-9, the J call TRBJ2-3; the match to TRBD2 covers 8 bases. From germline, CDR1 is SEHNR and CDR2 FQNEAQ (reference sequence). V lost 9 bases, J lost 0 bases, and 2 bases stayed unmatched. The CDR3 is 13 amino acids. This CDR3 reads CARGTSSTDTQYF. CDR3 bases: TGTGCCAGGGGGACTAGTAGCACAGATACGCAGTATTTT.

The V call is TRBV20-1, the J call TRBJ2-1, with 7 nucleotides matching TRBD1. With 5 bases clipped from V and 4 bases from J, the junction kept 11 bases outside the gene matches. The germline CDR1 and CDR2 sequences are DFQATT and SNEGSKA (reference sequence). The CDR3 contains 15 residues. The CDR3 reads CSAGQVGRVYNEQFF. The CDR3 DNA reads as TGCAGTGCTGGACAGGTGGGCAGGGTGTACAATGAGCAGTTCTTC.

In this sample, this clonotype turned up once. This may be a read error: a much more frequent sequence differs by one nucleotide. The chain uses TRBV20-1 and TRBJ1-2, with D unresolved. This CDR3 has 14 residues. In germline, CDR1 is DFQATT, CDR2 SNEGSKA (reference sequence). The CDR3 spells CSVVLPRANYAYTF. CDR3 nucleotide sequence: TGCAGTGTCGTACTACCGAGAGCTAACTATGCCTACACCTTC.

Notes on this clonotype: With a much larger clone just one base away, this may be a read error. V and J are TRBV28 and TRBJ2-5, with no clear D. Germline V gene data show CDR1 as MDHEN and CDR2 as SYDVKM. The CDR3 totals 15 residues. V lost 5 bases and J 0 bases, leaving 13 bases between the germline ends. CDR3 sequence (DNA): TGTGCCAGCAGTCTGCCCGACTCGTACCAAGAGACCCAGTACTTC. Encoded protein: CASSLPDSYQETQYF.

V usage is TRBV19 and J usage is TRBJ1-5; D is unclear. This CDR3 is built from 14 residues. V was cut by 7 bases and J by 6 bases, with 16 bases left in between. Germline CDR1 is LNHDA and CDR2 is SQIVND (reference sequence). The CDR3 reads CASMEGPGIQPQHF. CDR3 sequence (DNA): TGTGCCAGTATGGAGGGCCCCGGGATTCAGCCCCAGCATTTT.